The present T cell receptor (beta chain) was sequenced within a study of blood T cell repertoires in COVID-19. CDR3 length: 14 amino acids. The germline CDR1 and CDR2 sequences are SGDLS and YYNGEE. V was trimmed by 3 bases and J by 9 bases, leaving 13 bases between them. Assay used: immunoSEQ multiplex PCR; TCRdb lists only in-frame clones, some missing. In the table there are under 300,000 clones, 90% of which are singletons. V and J are TRBV9 and TRBJ1-6; tentatively, D is TRBD1 (5 bases). The receptor was derived from a woman in her sixties or seventies with COVID-19, enrolled during active disease. The sequenced sample was peripheral blood. CDR3 nucleotides: TGTGCCAGCAGCGACGCAGGGCCCAGTTCACCCCTCCACTTT. Its translation is CASSDAGPSSPLHF.